This is a list of T cell receptor beta chains from one sample in a study of T-cell memory formation after mild COVID-19. TCRdb re-analysed the 5' RACE reads in MiXCR, keeping a single row per CDR3 protein. The sample yields about 250,000 distinct CDR3 sequences, roughly 14% seen once. The specimen sequenced was PBMCs or a T cell subset sorted from them (not recorded which). The origin of the receptors is an adult woman who had mild COVID-19 (a few samples of this study predate the infection). Cell type and time point are not known. Both conserved end residues are trimmed from each CDR3.

J gene: TRBJ1-5
V gene: TRBV28
CDR3 protein: ASSFRDRLNHPQH

J gene: TRBJ1-2
V gene: TRBV7-9
CDR3 protein: ASSPGQQAAYGYT

J gene: TRBJ2-7
V gene: TRBV3-1
CDR3 protein: ASSHLGLAYEQY

J gene: TRBJ1-2
V gene: TRBV5-1
CDR3 protein: ASSPGGGYGYT

J gene: TRBJ2-1
V gene: TRBV5-1
CDR3 protein: ASSISGSNYNEQF

J gene: TRBJ1-5
V gene: TRBV20-1
CDR3 protein: SAIPGQGVLGNQPQH

J gene: TRBJ1-1
V gene: TRBV5-1
CDR3 protein: ASSLGTRGTLHTEAF

J gene: TRBJ1-1
V gene: TRBV18
CDR3 protein: ASSPLGEGTEAF

J gene: TRBJ1-2
V gene: TRBV28
CDR3 protein: ASQTAPSGYGYT

J gene: TRBJ1-1
V gene: TRBV11-2
CDR3 protein: ASSSRLGGNTEAF

J gene: TRBJ2-1
V gene: TRBV12-3/TRBV12-4
CDR3 protein: ASRGPGLAGGPSSYNEQF

J gene: TRBJ2-1
V gene: TRBV6-2/TRBV6-3
CDR3 protein: ASSYSRASGHYNEQF

J gene: TRBJ2-1
V gene: TRBV12-3/TRBV12-4
CDR3 protein: ASGSGGEQF

J gene: TRBJ1-2
V gene: TRBV5-1
CDR3 protein: ASSSQGARGRWRGYT

J gene: TRBJ2-7
V gene: TRBV7-2
CDR3 protein: ASSSAGSSSGEQY

J gene: TRBJ2-2
V gene: TRBV12-3/TRBV12-4
CDR3 protein: ASSLGTVATGELF

J gene: TRBJ1-1
V gene: TRBV6-2/TRBV6-3
CDR3 protein: ASSYPRTVNTEAF

J gene: TRBJ2-1
V gene: TRBV5-5
CDR3 protein: ASSSELETGSRGEQF

J gene: TRBJ2-7
V gene: TRBV20-1
CDR3 protein: SATPTVSSYEQY

J gene: TRBJ1-1
V gene: TRBV5-1
CDR3 protein: ASSSDRLNTEAF

J gene: TRBJ2-2
V gene: TRBV6-5
CDR3 protein: ASSYAGTGGAGELF

J gene: TRBJ1-3
V gene: TRBV29-1
CDR3 protein: SVEVTSGNTIY

J gene: TRBJ2-1
V gene: TRBV20-1
CDR3 protein: SALAGGPNEQF

J gene: TRBJ2-1
V gene: TRBV3-1
CDR3 protein: ASSQLTSGKGNEQF

J gene: TRBJ2-5
V gene: TRBV7-9
CDR3 protein: ASSSSSNGGMETQY

J gene: TRBJ2-1
V gene: TRBV29-1
CDR3 protein: SVAGWTDWHEQF

J gene: TRBJ2-4
V gene: TRBV5-6
CDR3 protein: ASSLAGGSKNIQY

J gene: TRBJ1-2
V gene: TRBV20-1
CDR3 protein: TPEQGYGYT

J gene: TRBJ2-1
V gene: TRBV29-1
CDR3 protein: SVASSSYNEQF

J gene: TRBJ2-5
V gene: TRBV12-3/TRBV12-4
CDR3 protein: ASNNRGGEAQY

J gene: TRBJ2-1
V gene: TRBV7-9
CDR3 protein: ASSPHSGRGPNEQF

J gene: TRBJ2-1
V gene: TRBV12-5
CDR3 protein: ASGASGGASNEQF

J gene: TRBJ2-7
V gene: TRBV7-6
CDR3 protein: ASSLETRRPYEQY

J gene: TRBJ2-6
V gene: TRBV5-4
CDR3 protein: ASRSAAGANVLT

J gene: TRBJ1-1
V gene: TRBV15
CDR3 protein: ATRGRGGNTEAF

J gene: TRBJ1-1
V gene: TRBV7-9
CDR3 protein: ASFKGGQALNTEAF

J gene: TRBJ2-1
V gene: TRBV9
CDR3 protein: ASSVGLANEQF